This T cell receptor (beta chain) came from a study of Ad26.COV2.S vaccination and SARS-CoV-2 variants. Background on the study: Dosing was one shot or two shots 56 days apart.

Broader study findings: Non-spike TCR breadth did not differ much between vaccine and placebo recipients.

As to this clone: Its antigen is as yet unknown.

This sample's treatment: 19 received Ad26.COV2.S at low or high dose, single or two shots; a few received placebo; per-sample allocation not given. Day 63 after the first vaccine or placebo injection was the time point for sampling. The protocol was immunoSEQ multiplex PCR, while the TCRdb copy is restricted to in-frame clones and leaves out a portion. The sample holds over 400,000 clones, over 80% seen once. V lost 5 bases, J lost 2 bases, and 9 bases lay in between. CDR3 size: 13 residues. Germline V gene lookup returns CDR1 LGHNA and CDR2 YSLEER. The J gene is TRBJ1-2, the V gene TRBV4-3; D is undetermined. Sequenced material: peripheral blood, taken in a trial of Ad26.COV2.S vaccine versus placebo. The TCR sequence derives from a person between 18 and 59 years old who received the Ad26.COV2.S COVID-19 vaccine or a placebo. CDR3 sequence reads: CASSEAANYGYTF. In DNA form, the CDR3 reads TGCGCCAGCAGCGAAGCAGCAAACTATGGCTACACCTTC.